The clone carrying this TCR beta chain has a count of ten or more. No antigen is known for it. Regarding time point: persistent/refractory GD, antithyroid drugs over 5 years with positive TRAb. Preparation of the TCR library used RNA extracted from PBMCs. Graves' disease was diagnosed by American Thyroid Association guidelines. One endocrinology department in Xi'an, China, was where patients came from. Construction of TCR beta libraries relied on iRepertoire HTBI primers and on Arm-PCR targeting CDR3 regions. MiXCR, applied by TCRdb to the multiplex PCR reads, yields one record per CDR3 protein. The sample lists 500,000 to 800,000 distinct CDR3 sequences, 30% seen once, with around 42% in the top ten. The data originate from a study of regulatory T cells in long-lasting Graves disease. Study-wide findings and caveats: Persistent disease showed a preference for TRBV28, TRBJ1-2 and TRBJ2-5. What was studied was peripheral blood only, and not thyroid tissue.

The CDR3 covers 12 residues. V gave up 6 bases and J gave up 7 bases, with 12 bases separating them. Germline V gene data show CDR1 as MNHEY and CDR2 as SVGEGT. Sample: peripheral blood mononuclear cells (PBMCs), taken when the disease was refractory, from a patient treated with antithyroid drugs. The source is a female donor with Graves disease. The V and J genes are TRBV6-2 or TRBV6-3 and TRBJ1-2, with a possible D match to TRBD1 (6 bases). CDR3 loop: CASSLAGAGYTF. CDR3 nucleotide sequence: TGTGCCAGCAGCCTGGCGGGGGCTGGCTACACCTTC.